The sequence of this T cell receptor (beta chain) was determined in a study of cytomegalovirus exposure and HLA in healthy donors. Findings and caveats of the study: In vitro testing confirmed a few CMV-associated chains as specific for CMV antigens.

PCR employed 60 Vbeta and 13 Jbeta primers. This table comes from immunoSEQ multiplex PCR, and its TCRdb copy is limited to in-frame clones, with some not included. The repertoire holds some 150,000 clones, about 80% seen once, with 2% to 2.5% in the top ten. This clone showed up just once. Antigen specificity is unknown. Additional DNA sequences in this sample encode the identical CDR3. The specimen was PBMCs. The TCR was taken from a woman in her 30s in good health and CMV-seropositive.

The CDR3 here is CASSLTGAGNQPQHF. For the CDR3, the DNA is TGTGCCAGCAGCCTGACAGGGGCGGGGAATCAGCCCCAGCATTTT. The V call is TRBV27, the J call TRBJ1-5; 8 bases fit TRBD1. In germline, CDR1 is MNHEY, CDR2 SMNVEV (reference sequence). CDR3 length: 15 residues. With V trimmed by 6 bases and J by 4 bases, 8 bases remained unmatched.